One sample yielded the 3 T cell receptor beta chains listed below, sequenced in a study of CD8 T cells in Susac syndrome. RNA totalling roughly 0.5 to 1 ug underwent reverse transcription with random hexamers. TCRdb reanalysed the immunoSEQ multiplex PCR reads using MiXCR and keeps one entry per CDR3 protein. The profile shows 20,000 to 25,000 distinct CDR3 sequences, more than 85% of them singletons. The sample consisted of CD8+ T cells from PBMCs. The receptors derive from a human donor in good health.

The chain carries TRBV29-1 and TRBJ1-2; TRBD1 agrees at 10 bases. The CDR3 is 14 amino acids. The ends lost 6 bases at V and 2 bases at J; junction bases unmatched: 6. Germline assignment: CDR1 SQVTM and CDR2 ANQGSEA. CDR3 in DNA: TGCAGCGTCCTGGACAGGGGGATAAACTATGGCTACACCTTC. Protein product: CSVLDRGINYGYTF. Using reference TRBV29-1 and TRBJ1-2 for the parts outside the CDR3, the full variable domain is SAVISQKPSRDICQRGTSLTIQCQVDSQVTMMFWYRQQPGQSLTLIATANQGSEATYESGFVIDKFPISRPNLTFSTLTVSNMSPEDSSIYLCSVLDRGINYGYTFGSGTRLTVV.

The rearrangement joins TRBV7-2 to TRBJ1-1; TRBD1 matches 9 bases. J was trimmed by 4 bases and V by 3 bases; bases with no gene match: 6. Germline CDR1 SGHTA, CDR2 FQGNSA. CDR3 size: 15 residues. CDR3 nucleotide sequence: TGTGCCAGCAGCTTCGGACAGGGGTTTTTCACTGAAGCTTTCTTT. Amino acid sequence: CASSFGQGFFTEAFF.

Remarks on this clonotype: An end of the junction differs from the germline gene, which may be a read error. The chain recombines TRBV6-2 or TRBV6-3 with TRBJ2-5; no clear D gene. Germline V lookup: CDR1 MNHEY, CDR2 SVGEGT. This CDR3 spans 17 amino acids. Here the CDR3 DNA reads TGTGCCAGCAGCTACTTTGAGCTTGGCCGCAACCAAGAGACCCAGTACTTC. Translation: CASSYFELGRNQETQYF.